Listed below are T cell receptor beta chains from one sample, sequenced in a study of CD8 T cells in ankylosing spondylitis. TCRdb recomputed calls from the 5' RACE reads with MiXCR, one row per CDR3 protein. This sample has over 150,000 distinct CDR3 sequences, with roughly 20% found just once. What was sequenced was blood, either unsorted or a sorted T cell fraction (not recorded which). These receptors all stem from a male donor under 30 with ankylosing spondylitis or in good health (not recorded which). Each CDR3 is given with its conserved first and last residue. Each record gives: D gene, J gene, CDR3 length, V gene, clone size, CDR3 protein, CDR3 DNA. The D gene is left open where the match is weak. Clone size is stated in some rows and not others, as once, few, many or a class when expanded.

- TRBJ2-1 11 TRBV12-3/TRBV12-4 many CASSFGSEQFF TGTGCCAGCAGTTTCGGGAGTGAGCAGTTCTTC
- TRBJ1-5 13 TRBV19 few CASSIASLRPQHF TGTGCCAGTAGTATAGCGTCGCTTCGGCCCCAGCATTTT
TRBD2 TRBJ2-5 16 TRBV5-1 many CASSLYGGSVAETQYF TGCGCCAGCAGCTTGTACGGCGGGAGCGTTGCAGAGACCCAGTACTTC
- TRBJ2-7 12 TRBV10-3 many CAISGQGYEQYF TGTGCCATTTCGGGGCAGGGATACGAGCAGTACTTC
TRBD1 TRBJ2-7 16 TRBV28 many CASSDPGQGTVYEQYF TGTGCCAGCAGTGATCCGGGACAGGGGACCGTCTACGAGCAGTACTTC
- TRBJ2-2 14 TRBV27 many CASVGDSGTGELFF TGTGCCAGCGTCGGGGATTCTGGCACCGGGGAGCTGTTTTTT
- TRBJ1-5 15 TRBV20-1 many CSAISGAGMNQPQHF TGCAGTGCTATCTCAGGCGCGGGTATGAATCAGCCCCAGCATTTT
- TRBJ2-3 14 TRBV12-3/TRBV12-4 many CASSLSGVRDTQYF TGTGCCAGCAGTTTATCGGGAGTGAGGGATACGCAGTATTTT
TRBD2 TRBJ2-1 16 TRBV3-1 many CASSLGLASSYNEQFF TGTGCCAGCAGCTTAGGACTAGCGAGCTCCTACAATGAGCAGTTCTTC
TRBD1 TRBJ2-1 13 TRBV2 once CASRSTGANEQFF TGTGCCAGCAGGTCGACAGGGGCAAATGAGCAGTTCTTC
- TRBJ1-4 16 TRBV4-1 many CASSQAGTPLGEKLFF TGCGCCAGCAGCCAGGCCGGGACACCGCTTGGGGAAAAACTGTTTTTT
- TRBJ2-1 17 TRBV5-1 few CASSLYPGSSSYNEQFF TGCGCCAGCAGCTTGTATCCAGGGTCGAGCTCCTACAATGAGCAGTTCTTC
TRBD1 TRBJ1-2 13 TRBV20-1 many CSALDRVVQGYTF TGCAGTGCTCTTGACAGGGTGGTGCAAGGCTACACCTTC
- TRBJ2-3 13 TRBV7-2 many CASSSGPTDTQYF TGTGCCAGCAGCTCGGGTCCCACAGATACGCAGTATTTT
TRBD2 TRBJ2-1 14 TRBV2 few CASIRGLAALEQFF TGTGCCAGCATCCGAGGACTAGCGGCCCTAGAGCAGTTCTTC
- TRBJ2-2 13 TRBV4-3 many CASSQGRPGELFF TGCGCCAGCAGCCAGGGGCGTCCCGGGGAGCTGTTTTTT
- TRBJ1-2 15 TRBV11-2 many CASRNIAGDKLGYTF TGTGCCAGCAGGAACATAGCCGGGGACAAACTAGGCTACACCTTC
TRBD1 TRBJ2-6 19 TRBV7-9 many CATPKSPGQRFSGANVLTF TGTGCCACCCCGAAATCCCCGGGACAGCGGTTCTCTGGGGCCAACGTCCTGACTTTC
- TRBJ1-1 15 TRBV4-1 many CASSQERFGNTEAFF TGCGCCAGCAGCCAAGAACGGTTTGGGAACACTGAAGCTTTCTTT
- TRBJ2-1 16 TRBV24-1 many CATSDVRRGDYNEQFF TGTGCCACCAGTGATGTAAGGCGCGGGGACTACAATGAGCAGTTCTTC
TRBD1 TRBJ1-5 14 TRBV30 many CAWSRQGGNQPQHF TGTGCCTGGAGTCGGCAGGGGGGGAATCAGCCCCAGCATTTT
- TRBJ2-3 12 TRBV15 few CATSRDLNTQYF TGTGCCACCAGCAGAGATTTGAATACGCAGTATTTT
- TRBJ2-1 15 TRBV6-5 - CASFSGLSSYNEQFF TGTGCCAGTTTTTCAGGACTGAGCTCCTACAATGAGCAGTTCTTC
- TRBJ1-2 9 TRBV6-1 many CASGYVATF TGTGCCAGCGGCTATGTCGCCACCTTC
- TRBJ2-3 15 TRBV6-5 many CASSYLAAVTDTQYF TGTGCCAGCAGCTACCTGGCCGCGGTCACAGATACGCAGTATTTT
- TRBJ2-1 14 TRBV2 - CASSHGTVNNEQFF TGTGCCAGCAGTCATGGGACGGTGAACAATGAGCAGTTCTTC
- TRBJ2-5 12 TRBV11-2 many CASSRWGETQYF TGTGCCAGCAGCCGTTGGGGGGAGACCCAGTACTTC
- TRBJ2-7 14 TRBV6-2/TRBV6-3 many CASSYGAGGYEQYF TGTGCCAGCAGTTACGGGGCAGGCGGATACGAGCAGTACTTC
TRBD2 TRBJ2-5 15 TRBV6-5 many CASSYSPLAKETQYF TGTGCCAGCAGTTACTCCCCACTAGCGAAAGAGACCCAGTACTTC
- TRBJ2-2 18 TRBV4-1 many CASSQPKRGFANTGELFF TGCGCCAGCAGCCAACCGAAAAGGGGATTCGCGAACACCGGGGAGCTGTTTTTT
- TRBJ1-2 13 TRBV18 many CASSRPAGRGYTF TGTGCCAGCTCAAGGCCGGCGGGTCGTGGCTACACCTTC
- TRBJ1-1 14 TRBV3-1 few CASISGAANTEAFF TGTGCCAGCATCAGCGGGGCAGCCAACACTGAAGCTTTCTTT
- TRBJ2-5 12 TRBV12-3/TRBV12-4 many CASTGGTKTQYF TGTGCCAGCACAGGCGGGACAAAGACCCAGTACTTC
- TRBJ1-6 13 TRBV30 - CAWLGQRNSPLHF TGTGCCTGGCTAGGACAGCGCAATTCACCCCTCCACTTT
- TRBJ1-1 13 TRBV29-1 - CSVSAGGNTEAFF TGCAGCGTCTCCGCGGGGGGGAACACTGAAGCTTTCTTT
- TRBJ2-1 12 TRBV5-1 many CASRRGGGEQFF TGCGCCAGCAGGCGAGGGGGGGGTGAGCAGTTCTTC
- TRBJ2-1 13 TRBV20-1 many CSALGSSVNEQFF TGCAGTGCCCTAGGGTCTAGCGTGAATGAGCAGTTCTTC
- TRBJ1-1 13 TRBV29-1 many CSASGQMNTEAFF TGCAGCGCTTCGGGACAAATGAACACTGAAGCTTTCTTT